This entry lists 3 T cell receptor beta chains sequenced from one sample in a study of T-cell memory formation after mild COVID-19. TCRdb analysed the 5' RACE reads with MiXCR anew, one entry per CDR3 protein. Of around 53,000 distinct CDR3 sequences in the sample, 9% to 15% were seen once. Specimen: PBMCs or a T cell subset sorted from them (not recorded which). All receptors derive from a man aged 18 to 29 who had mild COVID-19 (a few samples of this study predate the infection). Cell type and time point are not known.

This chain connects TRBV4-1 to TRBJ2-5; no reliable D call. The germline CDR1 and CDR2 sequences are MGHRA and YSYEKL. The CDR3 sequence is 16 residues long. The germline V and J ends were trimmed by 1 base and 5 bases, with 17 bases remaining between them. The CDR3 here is CASSQVNLVSQETQYF. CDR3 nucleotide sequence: TGCGCCAGCAGCCAAGTCAATTTGGTGTCTCAGGAGACCCAGTACTTC.

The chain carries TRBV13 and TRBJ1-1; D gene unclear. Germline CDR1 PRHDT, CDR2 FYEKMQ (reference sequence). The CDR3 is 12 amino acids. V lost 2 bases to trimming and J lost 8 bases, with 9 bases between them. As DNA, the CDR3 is TGTGCCAGCAGCTTAATCGAGAACGAAGCTTTCTTT. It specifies CASSLIENEAFF.

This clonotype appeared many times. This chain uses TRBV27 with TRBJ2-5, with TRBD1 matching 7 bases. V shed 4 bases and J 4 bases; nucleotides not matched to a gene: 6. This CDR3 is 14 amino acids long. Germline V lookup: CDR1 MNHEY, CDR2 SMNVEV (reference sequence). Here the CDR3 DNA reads TGTGCCAGCAGTTCTCGGGACAGTAGAGAGACCCAGTACTTC. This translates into CASSSRDSRETQYF.